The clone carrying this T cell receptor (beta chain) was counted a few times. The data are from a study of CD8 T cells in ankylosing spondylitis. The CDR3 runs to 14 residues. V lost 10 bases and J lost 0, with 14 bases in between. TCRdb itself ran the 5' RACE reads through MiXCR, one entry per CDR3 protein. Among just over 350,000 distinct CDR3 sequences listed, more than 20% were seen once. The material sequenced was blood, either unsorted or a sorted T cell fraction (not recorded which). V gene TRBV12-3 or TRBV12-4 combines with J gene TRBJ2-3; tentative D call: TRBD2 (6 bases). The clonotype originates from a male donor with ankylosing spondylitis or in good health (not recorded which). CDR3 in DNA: TGTGCCATCGGAGGGGCGATAAGCACAGATACGCAGTATTTT. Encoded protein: CAIGGAISTDTQYF.